This T cell receptor (beta chain) emerged from a study of patients and donors after allogeneic stem cell transplantation. This clonotype was seen at least ten times. TCRdb reprocessed the RT-PCR reads with MiXCR, giving one entry per CDR3 protein. The sample records roughly 230,000 distinct CDR3 sequences, 12% to 15% being singletons. Between the trimmed V and J ends, which lost 9 bases and 3 bases, there was a span of 11 bases. The length of the CDR3 is 13 residues. Looked up from germline, CDR1 is KGHDR and CDR2 is SFDVKD. Specimen: blood, either unsorted or a sorted T cell fraction (not recorded which). The J gene is TRBJ2-1, the V gene TRBV24-1; D might be TRBD1 (5 bases). The clonotype was recovered from a human donor who was either an allogeneic HSCT recipient or a stem cell or donor lymphocyte infusion donor (not recorded which). It is not recorded whose cells these are; they may come from a transplant donor. The CDR3 here is CATGAPGYNEQFF. DNA for the CDR3: TGTGCCACCGGGGCCCCGGGCTACAATGAGCAGTTCTTC.